This T cell receptor beta chain appears in the sequencing data of a study of technical replicates of blood from a few donors. Using immunoSEQ multiplex PCR, the repertoire was profiled, and TCRdb retains in-frame clones only, with some absent. The sample holds 80,000 to 100,000 clones, roughly 95% seen once. V gave up 2 bases and J gave up 5 bases, with 6 bases separating them. The CDR3 consists of 12 residues. CDR1 is MNHEY, CDR2 SVGAGI, per germline. This TCR was sampled from a human donor in good health. The sequencing sample was made of T cells isolated from PBMCs. The rearrangement links TRBV6-5 to TRBJ2-5; D possibly corresponds to TRBD1 (5 bases). The CDR3 loop is CASSYNRETQYF. The CDR3 DNA reads TGTGCCAGCAGTTACAACAGGGAGACCCAGTACTTC.